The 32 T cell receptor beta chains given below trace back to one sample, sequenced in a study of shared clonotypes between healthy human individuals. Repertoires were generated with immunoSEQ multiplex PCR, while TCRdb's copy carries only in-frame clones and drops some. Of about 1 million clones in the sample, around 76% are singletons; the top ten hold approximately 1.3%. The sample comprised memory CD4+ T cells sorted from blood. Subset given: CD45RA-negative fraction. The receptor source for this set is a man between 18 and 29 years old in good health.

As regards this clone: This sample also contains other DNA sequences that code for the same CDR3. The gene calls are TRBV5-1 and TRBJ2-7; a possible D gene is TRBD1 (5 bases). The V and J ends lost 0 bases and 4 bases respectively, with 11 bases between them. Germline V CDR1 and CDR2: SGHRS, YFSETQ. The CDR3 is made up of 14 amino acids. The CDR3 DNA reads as TGCGCCAGCAGCTTGGAAGGCCAGGGATACGAGCAGTACTTC. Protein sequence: CASSLEGQGYEQYF.

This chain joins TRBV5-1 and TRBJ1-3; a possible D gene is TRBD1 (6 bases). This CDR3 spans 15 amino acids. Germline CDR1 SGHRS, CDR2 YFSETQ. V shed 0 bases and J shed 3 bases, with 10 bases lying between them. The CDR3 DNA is TGCGCCAGCAGCTTGGCAGGGGATCTTGGAAACACCATATATTTT. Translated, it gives CASSLAGDLGNTIYF.

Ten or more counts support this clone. CDR3 DNA sequence: TGTGCCAGCAGTGTTGAAAGACAGGGGCTGTCCAAAAACATTCAGTACTTC. It specifies CASSVERQGLSKNIQYF. The chain recombines TRBV2 with TRBJ2-4; 8 nucleotides align to TRBD1. The CDR3 consists of 17 residues. CDR1 is SNHLY and CDR2 is FYNNEI in the germline V gene. Trimming at V came to 4 bases and at J to 2 bases, leaving 10 bases not matched to a gene.

CDR3 in DNA: TGTGCCAGCAGGGGACTAACAGGGGGGAATTCACCCCTCCACTTT. This translates into CASRGLTGGNSPLHF. This rearrangement joins TRBV28 to TRBJ1-6, with 8 bases matching TRBD1. The CDR3 is made up of 15 amino acids. Germline V lookup: CDR1 MDHEN, CDR2 SYDVKM. The V segment lost 6 bases and the J segment 7 bases; nucleotides outside the gene matches: 8.

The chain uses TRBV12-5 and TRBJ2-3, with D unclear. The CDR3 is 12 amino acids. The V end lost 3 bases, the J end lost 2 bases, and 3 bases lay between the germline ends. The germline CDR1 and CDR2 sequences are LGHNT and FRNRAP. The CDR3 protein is CASGFFTDTQYF. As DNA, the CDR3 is TGTGCTAGTGGTTTTTTCACAGATACGCAGTATTTT.

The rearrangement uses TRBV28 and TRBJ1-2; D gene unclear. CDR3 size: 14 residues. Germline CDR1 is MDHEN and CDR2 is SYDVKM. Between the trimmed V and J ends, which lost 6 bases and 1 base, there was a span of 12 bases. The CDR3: CASSPRRVNYGYTF. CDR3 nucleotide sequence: TGTGCCAGCAGCCCTAGAAGGGTTAACTATGGCTACACCTTC.

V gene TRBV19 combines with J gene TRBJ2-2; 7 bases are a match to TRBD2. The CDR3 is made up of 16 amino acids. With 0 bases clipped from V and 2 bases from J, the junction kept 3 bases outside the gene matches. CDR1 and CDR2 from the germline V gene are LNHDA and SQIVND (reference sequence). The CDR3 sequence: CASSIDGGGNTGELFF. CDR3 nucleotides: TGTGCCAGTAGTATAGACGGCGGGGGAAACACCGGGGAGCTGTTTTTT.

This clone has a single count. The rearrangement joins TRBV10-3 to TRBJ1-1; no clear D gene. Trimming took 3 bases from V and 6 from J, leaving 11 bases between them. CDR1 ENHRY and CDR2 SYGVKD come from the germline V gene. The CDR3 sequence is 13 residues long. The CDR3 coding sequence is TGTGCCATCAGTGAAGCACCGGACGCTGAAGCTTTCTTT. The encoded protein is CAISEAPDAEAFF.

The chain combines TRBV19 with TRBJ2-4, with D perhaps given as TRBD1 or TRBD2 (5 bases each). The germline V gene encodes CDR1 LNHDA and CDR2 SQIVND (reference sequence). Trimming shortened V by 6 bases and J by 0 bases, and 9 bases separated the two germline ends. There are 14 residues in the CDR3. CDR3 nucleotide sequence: TGTGCCAGTAGCGGGACGGTAGCCAAAAACATTCAGTACTTC. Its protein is CASSGTVAKNIQYF.

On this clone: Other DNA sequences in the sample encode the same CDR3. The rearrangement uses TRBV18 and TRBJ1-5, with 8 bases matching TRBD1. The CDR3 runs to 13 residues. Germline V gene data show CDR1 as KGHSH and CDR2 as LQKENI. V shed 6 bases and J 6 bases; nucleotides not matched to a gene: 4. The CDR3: CASSPGGSQPQHF. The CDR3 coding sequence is TGTGCCAGCTCCCCAGGGGGCAGTCAGCCCCAGCATTTT.

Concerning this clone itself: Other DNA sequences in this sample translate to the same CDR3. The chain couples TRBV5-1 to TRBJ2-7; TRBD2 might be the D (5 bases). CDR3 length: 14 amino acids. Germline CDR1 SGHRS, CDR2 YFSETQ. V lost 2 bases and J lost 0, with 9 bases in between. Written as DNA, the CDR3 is TGCGCCAGCAGCTTAGCGGCGAGCTCCTACGAGCAGTACTTC. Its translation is CASSLAASSYEQYF. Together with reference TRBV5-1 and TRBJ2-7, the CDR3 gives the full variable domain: KAGVTQTPRYLIKTRGQQVTLSCSPISGHRSVSWYQQTPGQGLQFLFEYFSETQRNKGNFPGRFSGRQFSNSRSEMNVSTLELGDSALYLCASSLAASSYEQYFGPGTRLTVT.

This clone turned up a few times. This CDR3 is CAWSVLVGGGSGYTF. The CDR3 DNA sequence: TGTGCCTGGAGTGTACTAGTCGGAGGGGGATCGGGCTACACCTTC. This chain joins TRBV30 and TRBJ1-2, with a possible D match to TRBD1 (6 bases). CDR3 length equals 15 residues. The V end was cut by 0 bases, the J end by 8 bases, with 19 bases between. In germline, CDR1 is GTSNPN, CDR2 SVGIG (reference sequence).

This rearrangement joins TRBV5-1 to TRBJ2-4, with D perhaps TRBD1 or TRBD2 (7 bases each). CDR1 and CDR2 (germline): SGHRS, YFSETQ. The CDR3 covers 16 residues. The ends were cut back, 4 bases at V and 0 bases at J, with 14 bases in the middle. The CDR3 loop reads CASSVQGGLAKNIQYF. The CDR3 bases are TGCGCCAGCAGCGTCCAGGGGGGGCTAGCCAAAAACATTCAGTACTTC.

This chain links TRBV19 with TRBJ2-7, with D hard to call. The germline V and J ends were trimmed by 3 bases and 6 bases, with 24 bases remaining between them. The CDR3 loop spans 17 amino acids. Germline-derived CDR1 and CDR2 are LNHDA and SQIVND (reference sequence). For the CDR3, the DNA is TGTGCCAGTAGTATGGGTGGTGGTGGCAGCACAACGGGCGAGCAGTACTTC. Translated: CASSMGGGGSTTGEQYF.

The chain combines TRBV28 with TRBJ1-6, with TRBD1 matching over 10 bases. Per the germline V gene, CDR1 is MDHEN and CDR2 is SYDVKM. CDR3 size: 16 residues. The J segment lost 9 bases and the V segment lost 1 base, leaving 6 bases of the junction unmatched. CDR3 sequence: CASSLFLGDRGSPLHF. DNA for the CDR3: TGTGCCAGCAGTTTATTCCTCGGGGACAGGGGTTCACCCCTCCACTTT.

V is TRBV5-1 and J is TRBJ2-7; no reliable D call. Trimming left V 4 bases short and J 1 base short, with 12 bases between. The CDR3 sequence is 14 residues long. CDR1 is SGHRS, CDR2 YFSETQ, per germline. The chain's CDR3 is CASSPSLSSYEQYF. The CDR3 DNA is TGCGCCAGCAGCCCTTCACTCTCTTCCTACGAGCAGTACTTC.

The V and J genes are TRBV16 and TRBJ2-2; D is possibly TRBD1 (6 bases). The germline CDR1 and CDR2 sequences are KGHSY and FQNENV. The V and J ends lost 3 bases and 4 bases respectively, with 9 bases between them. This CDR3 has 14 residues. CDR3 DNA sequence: TGTGCCAGCAGCCAGGGGGCAGGCACCGGGGAGCTGTTTTTT. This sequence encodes CASSQGAGTGELFF.

This CDR3 reads CASSTGSQETQYF. CDR3 bases: TGCGCCAGCAGTACAGGGAGCCAAGAGACCCAGTACTTC. The genes are TRBV5-1 and TRBJ2-5; weak D call: TRBD1 (6 bases). V was pared by 5 bases and J by 1 base, with 9 bases between. Per germline, CDR1 SGHRS and CDR2 YFSETQ. The CDR3 runs 13 residues.

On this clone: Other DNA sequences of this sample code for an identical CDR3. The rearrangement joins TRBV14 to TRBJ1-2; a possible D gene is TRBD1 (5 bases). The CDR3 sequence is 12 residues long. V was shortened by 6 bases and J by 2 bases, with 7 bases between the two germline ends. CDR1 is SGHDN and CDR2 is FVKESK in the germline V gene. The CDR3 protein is CASSRDNYGYTF. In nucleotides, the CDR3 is TGTGCCAGCAGTAGGGACAACTATGGCTACACCTTC.

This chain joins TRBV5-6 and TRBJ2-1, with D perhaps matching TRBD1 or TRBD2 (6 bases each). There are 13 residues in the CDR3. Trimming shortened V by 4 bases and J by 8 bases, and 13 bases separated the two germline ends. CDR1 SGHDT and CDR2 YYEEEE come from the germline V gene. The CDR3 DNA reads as TGTGCCAGCAGCCTTGGGGGGCTGCATGAGCAGTTCTTC. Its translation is CASSLGGLHEQFF.

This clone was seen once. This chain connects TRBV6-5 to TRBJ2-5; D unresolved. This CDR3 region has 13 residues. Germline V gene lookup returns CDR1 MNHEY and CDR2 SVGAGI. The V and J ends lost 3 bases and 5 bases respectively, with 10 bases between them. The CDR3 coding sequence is TGTGCCAGCAGTTATCTGGGTTGGGAGACCCAGTACTTC. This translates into CASSYLGWETQYF.

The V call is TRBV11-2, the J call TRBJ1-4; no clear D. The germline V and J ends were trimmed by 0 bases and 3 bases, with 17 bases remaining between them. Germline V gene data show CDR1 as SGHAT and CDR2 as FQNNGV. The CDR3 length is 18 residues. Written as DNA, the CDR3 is TGTGCCAGCAGCTTAGATTTGTTAGAGGTCCTTCCTAATGAAAAACTGTTTTTT. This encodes CASSLDLLEVLPNEKLFF.

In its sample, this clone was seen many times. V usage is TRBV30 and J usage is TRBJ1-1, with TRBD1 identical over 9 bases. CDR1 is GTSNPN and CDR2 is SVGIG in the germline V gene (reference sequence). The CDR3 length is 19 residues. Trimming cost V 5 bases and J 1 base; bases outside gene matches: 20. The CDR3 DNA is TGTGCCTGGTTTCGGGTTTCCCTACCGGGACAGGGAAAGAACACTGAAGCTTTCTTT. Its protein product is CAWFRVSLPGQGKNTEAFF.

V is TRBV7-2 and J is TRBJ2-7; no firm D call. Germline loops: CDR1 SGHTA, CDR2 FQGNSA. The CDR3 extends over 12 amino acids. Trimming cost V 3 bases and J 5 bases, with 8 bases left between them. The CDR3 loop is CASSFNGNEQYF. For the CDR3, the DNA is TGTGCCAGCAGCTTTAATGGCAACGAGCAGTACTTC.

For the CDR3, the DNA is TGTGCCAGCAGTGGTACCGGGACAGGGGTTGTTGAGACCCAGTACTTC. Protein product: CASSGTGTGVVETQYF. The chain joins TRBV6-1 to TRBJ2-5; 10 bases map to TRBD1. Germline V lookup: CDR1 MNHNS, CDR2 SASEGT. The CDR3 consists of 16 residues. Trimming at V came to 4 bases and at J to 5 bases, leaving 10 bases not matched to a gene.

The CDR3 DNA reads as TGTGCCATCAGGGGGGGACAGGTGGACTATGGCTACACCTTC. Protein: CAIRGGQVDYGYTF. V gene TRBV10-3 combines with J gene TRBJ1-2, with TRBD1 identical over 8 bases. Germline V gene data show CDR1 as ENHRY and CDR2 as SYGVKD. The V segment lost 6 bases and the J segment 3 bases; nucleotides outside the gene matches: 6. The CDR3 loop spans 14 amino acids.

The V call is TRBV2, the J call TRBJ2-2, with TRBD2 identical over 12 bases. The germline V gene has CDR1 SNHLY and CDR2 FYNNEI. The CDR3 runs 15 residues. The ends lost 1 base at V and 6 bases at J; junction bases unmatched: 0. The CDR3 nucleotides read TGTGCCAGCAGTGAAGGACTAGCGGGAGCCGGGGAGCTGTTTTTT. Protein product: CASSEGLAGAGELFF.

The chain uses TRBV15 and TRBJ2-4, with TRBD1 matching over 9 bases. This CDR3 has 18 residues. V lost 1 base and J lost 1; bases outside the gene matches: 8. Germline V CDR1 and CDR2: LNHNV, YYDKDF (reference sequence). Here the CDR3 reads CATSRGSGQGYAKNIQYF. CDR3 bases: TGTGCCACCAGCAGAGGATCGGGACAGGGATATGCCAAAAACATTCAGTACTTC.

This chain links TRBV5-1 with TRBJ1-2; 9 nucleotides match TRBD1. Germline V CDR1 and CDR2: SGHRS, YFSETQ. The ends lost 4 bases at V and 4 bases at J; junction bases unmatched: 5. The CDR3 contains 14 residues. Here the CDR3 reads CASSPGQGTYGYTF. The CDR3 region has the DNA TGCGCCAGCAGCCCAGGACAGGGGACCTATGGCTACACCTTC.

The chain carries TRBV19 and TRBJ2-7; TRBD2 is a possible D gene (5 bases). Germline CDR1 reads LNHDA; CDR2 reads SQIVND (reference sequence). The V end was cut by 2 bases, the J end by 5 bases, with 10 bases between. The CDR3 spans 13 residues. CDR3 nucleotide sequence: TGTGCCAGTAGTATAAGGCGAGGGAACGAGCAGTACTTC. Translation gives CASSIRRGNEQYF.

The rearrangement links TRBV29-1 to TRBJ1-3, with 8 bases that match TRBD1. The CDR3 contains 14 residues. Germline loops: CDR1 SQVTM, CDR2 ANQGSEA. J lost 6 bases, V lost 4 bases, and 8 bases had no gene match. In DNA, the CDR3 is TGCAGCGTTGGAGGCAGGGGGCTAGAAAACACCATATATTTT. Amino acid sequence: CSVGGRGLENTIYF.

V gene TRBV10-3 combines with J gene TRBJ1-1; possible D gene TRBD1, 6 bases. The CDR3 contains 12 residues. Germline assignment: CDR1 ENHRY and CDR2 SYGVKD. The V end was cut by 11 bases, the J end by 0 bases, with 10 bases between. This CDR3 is CAVGQLNTEAFF. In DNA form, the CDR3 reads TGTGCCGTCGGACAGCTGAACACTGAAGCTTTCTTT.